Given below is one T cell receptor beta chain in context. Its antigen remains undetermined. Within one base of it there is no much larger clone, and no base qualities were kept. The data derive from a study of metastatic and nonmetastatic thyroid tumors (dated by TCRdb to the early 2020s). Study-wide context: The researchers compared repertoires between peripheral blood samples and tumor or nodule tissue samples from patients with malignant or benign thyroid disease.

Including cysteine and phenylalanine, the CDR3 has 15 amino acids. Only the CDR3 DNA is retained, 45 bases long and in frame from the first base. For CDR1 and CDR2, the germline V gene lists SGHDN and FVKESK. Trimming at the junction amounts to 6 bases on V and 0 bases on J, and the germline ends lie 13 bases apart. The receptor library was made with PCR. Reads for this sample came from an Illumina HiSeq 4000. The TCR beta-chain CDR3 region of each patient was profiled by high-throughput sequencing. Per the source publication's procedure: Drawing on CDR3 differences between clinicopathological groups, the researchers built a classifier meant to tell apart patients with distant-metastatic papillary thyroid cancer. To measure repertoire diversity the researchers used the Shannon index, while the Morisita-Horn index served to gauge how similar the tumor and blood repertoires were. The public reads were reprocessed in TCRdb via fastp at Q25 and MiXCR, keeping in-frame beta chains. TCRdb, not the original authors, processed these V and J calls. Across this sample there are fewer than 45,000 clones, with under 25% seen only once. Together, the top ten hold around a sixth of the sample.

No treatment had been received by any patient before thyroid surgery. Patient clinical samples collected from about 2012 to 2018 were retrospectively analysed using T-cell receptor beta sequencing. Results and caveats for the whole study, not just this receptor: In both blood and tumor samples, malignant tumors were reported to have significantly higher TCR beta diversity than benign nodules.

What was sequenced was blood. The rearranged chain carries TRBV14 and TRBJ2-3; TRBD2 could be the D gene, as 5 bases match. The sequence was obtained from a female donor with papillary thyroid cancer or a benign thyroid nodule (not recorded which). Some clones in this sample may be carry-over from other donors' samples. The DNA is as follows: TGTGCCAGCAGAAGGACTCAAACTAGCACAGATACGCAGTATTTT. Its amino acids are CASRRTQTSTDTQYF.